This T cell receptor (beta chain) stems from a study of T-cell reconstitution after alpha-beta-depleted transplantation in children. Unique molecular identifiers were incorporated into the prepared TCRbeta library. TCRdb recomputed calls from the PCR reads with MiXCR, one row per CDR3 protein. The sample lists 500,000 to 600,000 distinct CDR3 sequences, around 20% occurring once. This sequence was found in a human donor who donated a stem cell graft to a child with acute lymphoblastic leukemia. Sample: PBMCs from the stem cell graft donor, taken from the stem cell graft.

The CDR3 is CASRTAGGGEKLFF. As DNA, the CDR3 is TGTGCCAGCAGGACCGCAGGGGGTGGGGAAAAACTGTTTTTT. The V call is TRBV7-9, the J call TRBJ1-4; 7 bases match TRBD1. There are 14 residues in the CDR3. After removal of 6 bases from V and 8 bases from J, the junction contained 9 bases not matched to a gene. Germline V gene sequence: CDR1 SEHNR, CDR2 FQNEAQ (reference sequence).